Shown below are 9 T cell receptor beta chains from a single sample sequenced in a study of cytomegalovirus exposure and HLA in healthy donors. This PCR relied on a set of 60 Vbeta primers and 13 Jbeta primers. Produced via immunoSEQ multiplex PCR; TCRdb's table is partial and in-frame only. The top ten clones hold around 15% of a sample with around 220,000 clones, over 65% of them seen once. Sequencing was performed on PBMCs. The receptors come from a man in his forties in good health and CMV-seronegative.

The rearrangement uses TRBV7-6 and TRBJ2-1, with 11 bases lining up with TRBD2. V trimming: 5 bases; J trimming: 3 bases; junction bases outside the gene matches: 6. CDR3 length: 16 residues. Germline-derived CDR1 and CDR2 are SGHVS and FNYEAQ. The CDR3 sequence is CASSDLLAGVYNEQFF. The CDR3 DNA sequence: TGTGCCAGCAGCGACTTACTAGCGGGAGTCTACAATGAGCAGTTCTTC.

The chain joins TRBV25-1 to TRBJ1-4; 8 nucleotides agree with TRBD1. The CDR3 contains 15 residues. Trimming cost V 4 bases and J 7 bases; bases outside gene matches: 8. Germline CDR1 MGHDK, CDR2 SYGVNS. Here the CDR3 reads CASSANQGATEKLFF. The CDR3, as DNA: TGTGCCAGCAGTGCAAATCAGGGGGCGACTGAAAAACTGTTTTTT.

The chain combines TRBV25-1 with TRBJ2-2, with TRBD1 identical over 10 bases. CDR1 and CDR2 from the germline V gene are MGHDK and SYGVNS. This CDR3 is 17 amino acids long. V trimming: 7 bases; J trimming: 5 bases; junction bases outside the gene matches: 13. CDR3 residues: CASTSTPGQGGTGELFF. The CDR3 DNA is TGTGCCAGCACTTCAACGCCAGGACAGGGGGGAACCGGGGAGCTGTTTTTT.

The chain joins TRBV19 to TRBJ2-7, with D unresolved. The V gene lost 5 bases and the J gene lost 4 bases, with 12 bases spanning the gap. The CDR3 runs 13 residues. Germline V lookup: CDR1 LNHDA, CDR2 SQIVND (reference sequence). CDR3 bases: TGTGCCAGTAGTGCCCCGAACGCGTACGAGCAGTACTTC. This sequence encodes CASSAPNAYEQYF.

The chain links TRBV5-4 to TRBJ1-2, with a tentative D call TRBD1 (6 bases). With 2 bases removed from V and 6 bases from J, the gap between germline ends came to 14 bases. CDR1 is SGHNT, CDR2 YYREEE, per germline (reference sequence). The CDR3 is made up of 14 amino acids. The CDR3 loop is CASSFRSQGNGYTF. For the CDR3, the DNA is TGTGCCAGCAGCTTCCGAAGCCAGGGGAATGGCTACACCTTC.

DNA for the CDR3: TGTGCCAGCAGCTCCTTCTCCCCTAGCACAGATACGCAGTATTTT. Its protein is CASSSFSPSTDTQYF. This chain connects TRBV7-9 to TRBJ2-3, with D unresolved. The V end was cut by 4 bases, the J end by 0 bases, with 11 bases between. The CDR3 is 15 amino acids. Germline-derived CDR1 and CDR2 are SEHNR and FQNEAQ (reference sequence). The whole variable domain, filled in from reference TRBV7-9 and TRBJ2-3, reads DTGVSQNPRHKITKRGQNVTFRCDPISEHNRLYWYRQTLGQGPEFLTYFQNEAQLEKSRLLSDRFSAERPKGSFSTLEIQRTEQGDSAMYLCASSSFSPSTDTQYFGPGTRLTVL.

About this clone itself: Within the sample, other DNA sequences also encode this same CDR3. The rearrangement joins TRBV28 to TRBJ2-7; D uncertain. The germline V gene has CDR1 MDHEN and CDR2 SYDVKM. CDR3 length equals 11 residues. V dropped 6 bases and J dropped 2 bases, with 5 bases sitting between them. The CDR3 here is CASSSPYEQYF. DNA for the CDR3: TGTGCCAGCAGCTCTCCCTACGAGCAGTACTTC.

The chain combines TRBV5-1 with TRBJ2-2, with D perhaps TRBD1 (6 bases). V shed 4 bases and J shed 1 base, with 11 bases lying between them. Germline CDR1 SGHRS, CDR2 YFSETQ. There are 15 residues in the CDR3. CDR3: CASSGTTGNTGELFF. The CDR3 DNA reads as TGCGCCAGCAGCGGCACGACAGGGAACACCGGGGAGCTGTTTTTT.

This sequence joins TRBV6-5 and TRBJ1-2; D is perhaps TRBD1 (6 bases). CDR1 MNHEY and CDR2 SVGAGI come from the germline V gene. The CDR3 spans 15 residues. Trimming removed 2 bases from V and 5 bases from J, with 15 bases in between. In DNA form, the CDR3 reads TGTGCCAGCAGTTACGCTGCGGACAGCACTTATGGCTACACCTTC. Translated: CASSYAADSTYGYTF.